The T cell receptor beta chain described here comes from a study of T-cell reconstitution after alpha-beta-depleted transplantation in children. Study outcomes and limitations: The main origin of T-cell counts and diversity one year after transplant was newly produced T cells.

Preparation of the TCRbeta library involved a method that used unique molecular identifiers. TCRdb used MiXCR to reprocess the PCR reads, holding one entry per CDR3 protein. The sample has around 490,000 distinct CDR3 sequences, roughly 10% seen once. As for this clonotype: The antigen remains unidentified.

The sequencing used PBMCs, mostly from graft donor cells, collected 180 days after TCRalphabeta/CD19-depleted stem cell transplant. The TCR comes from a female patient younger than 10 who had a stem cell transplant for aplastic anemia, so the T cells may come from the graft donor.

CDR3 residues: CASSHGLAGGLQETQYF. As DNA, the CDR3 is TGCGCCAGCAGCCACGGACTAGCGGGAGGGTTACAAGAGACCCAGTACTTC. The rearrangement joins TRBV4-3 to TRBJ2-5; 15 positions agree with TRBD2. The ends lost 3 bases at V and 2 bases at J; junction bases unmatched: 4. CDR1 and CDR2 (germline): LGHNA, YSLEER. The CDR3 length is 17 residues.